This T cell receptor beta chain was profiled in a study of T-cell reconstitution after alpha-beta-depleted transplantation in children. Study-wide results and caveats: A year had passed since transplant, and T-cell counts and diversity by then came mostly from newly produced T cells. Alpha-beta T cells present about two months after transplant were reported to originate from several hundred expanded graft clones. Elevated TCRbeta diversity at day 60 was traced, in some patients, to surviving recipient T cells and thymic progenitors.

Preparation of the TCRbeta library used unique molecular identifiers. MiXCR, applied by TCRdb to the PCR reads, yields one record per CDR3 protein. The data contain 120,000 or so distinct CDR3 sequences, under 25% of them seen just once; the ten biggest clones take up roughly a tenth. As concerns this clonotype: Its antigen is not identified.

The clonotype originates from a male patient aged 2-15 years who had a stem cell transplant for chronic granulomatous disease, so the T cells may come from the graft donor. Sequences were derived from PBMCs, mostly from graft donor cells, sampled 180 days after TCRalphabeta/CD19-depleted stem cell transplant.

CDR3 in DNA: TGTGCCAGCAGTTTAGGGGCTAGCGGGGGGGCAGATACGCAGTATTTT. Translated, it gives CASSLGASGGADTQYF. The chain is built from TRBV12-3 or TRBV12-4 and TRBJ2-3, with 12 positions matching TRBD2. This CDR3 spans 16 amino acids. After removal of 1 base from V and 4 bases from J, the junction contained 3 bases not matched to a gene.